The 7 T cell receptor beta chains below were found in one sample sequenced in a study of T cell clonality in common variable immunodeficiency. Using immunoSEQ multiplex PCR, the repertoire was profiled, and TCRdb retains in-frame clones only, with some absent. Listed for the sample are about 3,400 clones, none seen a single time. Study findings and constraints: Reportedly, TCR beta sequences from common variable immunodeficiency showed fewer deletions and N-nucleotide insertions.

No antigens are known for them. The sample consisted of peripheral blood mononuclear cells. All receptors derive from a human donor with common variable immunodeficiency.

About this clone: Read sequence stops 3 residues before the CDR3 end, and the germline J gene provides the missing end. This rearrangement joins TRBV13 to TRBJ1-2; 10 bases fit TRBD1. The CDR3 length is 16 residues. After removal of 6 bases from V and 5 bases from J, the junction contained 12 bases not matched to a gene. Germline CDR1 PRHDT, CDR2 FYEKMQ (reference sequence). The covered CDR3 bases are TGTGCCAGCAGGCGACAGGGGGCGGAAGGAATTTATGGC. Protein sequence: CASRRQGAEGIYG. The CDR3 in its entirety is CASRRQGAEGIYGYTF.

Concerning this clone: Read sequence stops 3 residues before the CDR3 end, and the germline J gene provides the missing end. This chain joins TRBV19 and TRBJ2-3; D may be TRBD1 (5 bases). CDR1 is LNHDA and CDR2 is SQIVND in the germline V gene (reference sequence). Trimming removed 3 bases at V and 5 bases at J, with 12 bases between. The CDR3 contains 14 residues. The CDR3 bases that were read are TGTGCCAGTAGTATCCGAAGCCAGGGAGATACG. As protein: CASSIRSQGDT. The entire CDR3 reads CASSIRSQGDTQYF. Full variable domain (remainder filled in from reference TRBV19 and TRBJ2-3): DGGITQSPKYLFRKEGQNVTLSCEQNLNHDAMYWYRQDPGQGLRLIYYSQIVNDFQKGDIAEGYSVSREKKESFPLTVTSAQKNPTAFYLCASSIRSQGDTQYFGPGTRLTVL.

As regards this clone: The sequenced fragment ends 3 residues before the CDR3 boundary, so the rest is inferred from the germline J gene. The chain joins TRBV7-9 to TRBJ2-1, with 9 bases matching TRBD1. CDR3 length equals 15 residues. Germline CDR1 reads SEHNR; CDR2 reads FQNEAQ (reference sequence). The V segment lost 7 bases and the J segment 8 bases; nucleotides outside the gene matches: 12. The CDR3: CASNLAGDREHEQFF. CDR3 bases read: TGTGCCAGCAATTTAGCCGGGGACAGGGAACATGAG.

Points on this clone: The read ends 3 residues shy of where the CDR3 ends; the end is completed using the germline J gene. The chain links TRBV29-1 to TRBJ1-5, with TRBD1 matching over 7 bases. The germline CDR1 and CDR2 sequences are SQVTM and ANQGSEA. The CDR3 loop spans 15 amino acids. V dropped 0 bases and J dropped 6; count of bases not matched to a gene: 8. CDR3 protein: CSVEDTGAGGQPQHF. CDR3 bases read: TGCAGCGTTGAAGATACAGGGGCCGGAGGTCAGCCC.

This clone was observed a handful of times. The DNA read from the CDR3 is TGTGCCAGCAGCCCCCTTTCGACTGAA. Protein sequence: CASSPLSTE. The entire CDR3 reads CASSPLSTEAFF. The chain couples TRBV7-9 to TRBJ1-1; D uncertain. The observed sequence ends 3 residues before the CDR3 terminus, with the missing tail filled in from the germline J gene. CDR1 and CDR2 from the germline V gene are SEHNR and FQNEAQ (reference sequence). Trimming took 5 bases from V and 5 from J, leaving 9 bases between them. The CDR3 extends over 12 amino acids.

This clone was observed a few times. This CDR3 is CASSINPVYSDTQYF. The CDR3 bases that were read are TGTGCCAGTAGTATTAACCCCGTCTATTCAGATACG. The gene calls are TRBV19 and TRBJ2-3; D gene ambiguous. The read ends 3 residues shy of where the CDR3 ends; the end is completed using the germline J gene. Germline values: CDR1 LNHDA, CDR2 SQIVND (reference sequence). There are 15 residues in the CDR3. Trimming shortened V by 3 bases and J by 4 bases, and 14 bases separated the two germline ends.

As concerns this clone: The read ends 3 residues shy of where the CDR3 ends; the end is completed using the germline J gene. The rearrangement links TRBV5-4 to TRBJ2-1; D not certain. V lost 0 bases to trimming and J lost 1 base, with 5 bases between them. In germline, CDR1 is SGHNT, CDR2 YYREEE (reference sequence). This CDR3 is built from 14 residues. CDR3 DNA, as far as it was read: TGTGCCAGCAGCTTGGTAGGGTCCTACAATGAG. This encodes CASSLVGSYNE. The CDR3 in its entirety is CASSLVGSYNEQFF.